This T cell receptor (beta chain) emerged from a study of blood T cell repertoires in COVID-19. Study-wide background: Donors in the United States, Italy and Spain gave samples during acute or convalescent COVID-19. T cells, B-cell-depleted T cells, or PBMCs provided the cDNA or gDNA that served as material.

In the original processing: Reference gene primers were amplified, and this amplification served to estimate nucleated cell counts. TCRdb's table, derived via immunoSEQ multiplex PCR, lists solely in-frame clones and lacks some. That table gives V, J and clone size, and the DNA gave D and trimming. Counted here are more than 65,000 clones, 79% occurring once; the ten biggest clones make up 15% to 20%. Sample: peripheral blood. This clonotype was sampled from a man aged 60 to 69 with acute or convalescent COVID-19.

The CDR3 loop reads CASSIQGQGQETQYF. In DNA, the CDR3 is TGTGCCAGCAGCATACAGGGACAGGGGCAGGAGACCCAGTACTTC. The chain couples TRBV7-8 to TRBJ2-5, with TRBD1 identical over 10 bases. Germline-derived CDR1 and CDR2 are SGHVS and FQNEAQ. This CDR3 comprises 15 residues. J lost 5 bases, V lost 5 bases, and 8 bases had no gene match.